The 21 T cell receptor beta chains presented below share a single source sample, sequenced in a study of T cells in Graves' hyperthyroidism and ophthalmopathy. Amplified regions were TCR beta CDR3 sequences from RNA transcripts. The primer set for the first-round RT-PCR of the TCR CDR3 was HTBI. TCRdb analysed the multiplex PCR reads with MiXCR anew, one entry per CDR3 protein. The profile shows under 130,000 distinct CDR3 sequences, roughly 44% of them singletons. Material: blood. The receptor set was obtained from a man aged 35-49 years with Graves' hyperthyroidism.

Many counts were recorded for this clonotype. This chain uses TRBV7-6 with TRBJ2-5; either TRBD1 or TRBD2 may supply D (5 bases each). The DNA end favors TRBJ2-3, so the J call may be wrong. CDR1 and CDR2 from the germline V gene are SGHVS and FNYEAQ. The CDR3 is 16 amino acids. CDR3 sequence reads: CASSLRTGQDTDTQYF. The CDR3, as DNA: TGTGCCAGCAGCTTACGCACGGGGCAGGACACAGATACGCAGTATTTT.

This clonotype was seen at least ten times. The V and J genes are TRBV19 and TRBJ1-5, with D possibly TRBD1 on 5 matching bases. Germline V CDR1 and CDR2: LNHDA, SQIVND (reference sequence). The CDR3 extends over 16 amino acids. The V and J ends lost 6 bases and 0 bases respectively, with 15 bases between them. The CDR3 here is CASSDSGMYSNQPQHF. CDR3 DNA: TGTGCCAGTAGCGACAGCGGAATGTATAGCAATCAGCCCCAGCATTTT.

Note on this clonotype: Sequence at one end of the junction differs from germline and may be a read error. V and J are TRBV7-2 and TRBJ2-1; maybe TRBD2 (7 bases). The CDR3 has 15 residues. Germline CDR1 reads SGHTA; CDR2 reads FQGNSA. CDR3 protein: CASSPGARGGNVQFF. The DNA for the CDR3 is TGTGCCAGCAGCCCCGGGGCTAGGGGGGGCAATGTGCAGTTCTTC.

The CDR3 DNA sequence: TGTGCCAGCAGCCACCATCGGGGTGGCTACACCTTC. It is translated as CASSHHRGGYTF. The chain joins TRBV14 to TRBJ1-2; D gene uncertain. The V gene's germline CDR1 is SGHDN and CDR2 FVKESK. This CDR3 spans 12 amino acids. Between the trimmed V and J ends, which lost 3 bases and 7 bases, there was a span of 9 bases.

This clonotype was seen a few times. This chain joins TRBV18 and TRBJ2-7; a weak D match, TRBD2 (5 bases). This CDR3 region has 13 residues. The ends were cut back, 2 bases at V and 4 bases at J, with 9 bases in the middle. Germline CDR1 KGHSH, CDR2 LQKENI. In DNA form, the CDR3 reads TGTGCCAGCTCACCAGGACTTCTATACGAGCAGTACTTC. Its protein product is CASSPGLLYEQYF.

In its sample, this clonotype was seen many times. This chain uses TRBV12-3 or TRBV12-4 with TRBJ2-3; 7 bases are shared with TRBD1. Losses at the gene ends were 3 bases for V and 2 bases for J; bases not matched to a gene: 5. The CDR3 has 15 amino acids. The DNA for the CDR3 is TGTGCCAGCAGTTTCGGGACAGAAGACACAGATACGCAGTATTTT. Translating gives CASSFGTEDTDTQYF.

The chain carries TRBV24-1 and TRBJ1-5, with D hard to call. This CDR3 comprises 15 residues. Trimming took off 7 bases at V and 0 bases at J, with 12 bases between the two ends. Germline CDR1 and CDR2: KGHDR and SFDVKD. Here the CDR3 DNA reads TGTGCCACCAGAGATCAGGTTTCTAGCAATCAGCCCCAGCATTTT. This encodes CATRDQVSSNQPQHF.

This clonotype occurred many times. The rearrangement uses TRBV4-1 and TRBJ1-5, with 7 positions matching TRBD1. The CDR3 length is 15 residues. The V and J ends lost 0 bases and 7 bases, in that order; junction bases with no gene match: 6. The V gene's germline CDR1 is MGHRA and CDR2 YSYEKL. This CDR3 is CASSQEGGGGQPQHF. CDR3 DNA sequence: TGCGCCAGCAGCCAAGAAGGGGGCGGAGGGCAGCCCCAGCATTTT.

This clonotype appeared many times. The chain recombines TRBV7-3 with TRBJ2-1; D perhaps matches TRBD1 (5 bases). The CDR3 contains 15 residues. Germline loops: CDR1 SGHTA, CDR2 FQGTGA. V was shortened by 5 bases and J by 10 bases, with 21 bases between the two germline ends. In DNA, the CDR3 is TGTGCCAGCAGCCCGGCTTATGGGCGGTCAGGGGAGCAGTTCTTC. Amino acids: CASSPAYGRSGEQFF.

This clonotype was picked up many times. The junction and the germline gene differ at one end; a read error may be behind it. The rearrangement links TRBV5-4 to TRBJ2-1, with 8 nucleotides matching TRBD2. Per germline, CDR1 SGHNT and CDR2 YYREEE (reference sequence). The length of the CDR3 is 15 residues. The CDR3 here is CASSSGTRSYNEQLF. CDR3 DNA: TGTGCCAGCAGTTCCGGGACTAGGTCCTACAATGAGCAGCTCTTC.

The J gene is TRBJ2-5, the V gene TRBV20-1, with TRBD2 identical over 11 bases. With 5 bases clipped from V and 5 bases from J, the junction kept 16 bases outside the gene matches. The CDR3 covers 17 residues. Germline CDR1 is DFQATT and CDR2 is SNEGSKA (reference sequence). This CDR3 is CSALTISGGASQETQYF. CDR3 nucleotide sequence: TGCAGTGCTCTTACGATTAGCGGGGGGGCTAGCCAGGAGACCCAGTACTTC.

This clonotype has at least ten counts. V gene TRBV7-9 combines with J gene TRBJ1-3; D is perhaps TRBD1 (5 bases). Trimming removed 3 bases at V and 1 base at J, with 13 bases between. The germline CDR1 and CDR2 sequences are SEHNR and FQNEAQ (reference sequence). The length of the CDR3 is 16 residues. CDR3 loop: CASSFVRGGSGNTIYF. The CDR3 DNA follows: TGTGCCAGCAGCTTCGTGAGGGGCGGGTCTGGAAACACCATATATTTT. The full variable domain, with the rest looked up from reference TRBV7-9 and TRBJ1-3, is DTGVSQNPRHKITKRGQNVTFRCDPISEHNRLYWYRQTLGQGPEFLTYFQNEAQLEKSRLLSDRFSAERPKGSFSTLEIQRTEQGDSAMYLCASSFVRGGSGNTIYFGEGSWLTVV.

This clonotype was seen many times. The chain combines TRBV10-3 with TRBJ2-1; D possibly uses TRBD1 or TRBD2 (5 bases each). The CDR3 is 13 residues long. Per the germline V gene, CDR1 is ENHRY and CDR2 is SYGVKD. The germline V and J ends were trimmed by 5 bases and 5 bases, with 10 bases remaining between them. The CDR3 reads CAISTGPNNEQFF. CDR3 DNA: TGTGCCATCAGTACGGGACCTAACAATGAGCAGTTCTTC.

The chain couples TRBV2 to TRBJ2-3; 11 bases fit TRBD1. Looked up from germline, CDR1 is SNHLY and CDR2 is FYNNEI. Trimming at V came to 9 bases and at J to 3 bases, leaving 5 bases not matched to a gene. The CDR3 consists of 14 residues. Here the CDR3 reads CASLDRGHTDTQYF. The CDR3 DNA is TGTGCCAGTTTGGACAGGGGGCATACAGATACGCAGTATTTT.

This clonotype came up many times. The chain couples TRBV6-5 to TRBJ2-7, with D maybe TRBD2 (6 bases). In germline, CDR1 is MNHEY, CDR2 SVGAGI. Trimming cost V 6 bases and J 2 bases, with 14 bases left between them. The length of the CDR3 is 14 residues. The CDR3 region is CASRGPGLTYEQYF. DNA of the CDR3: TGTGCCAGCAGAGGCCCGGGACTGACCTACGAGCAGTACTTC.

The chain has TRBV2 and TRBJ1-5; a possible D gene is TRBD1 (6 bases). CDR1 is SNHLY, CDR2 FYNNEI, per germline. The CDR3 contains 15 residues. Trimming removed 6 bases from V and 4 bases from J, with 16 bases in between. CDR3 coding DNA: TGTGCCAGCAGGCAGGACGGCCAGGGGAATCAGCCCCAGCATTTT. Its protein is CASRQDGQGNQPQHF.

Points on this clonotype: One end of the junction fails to match germline, which may point to a read error. The chain uses TRBV19 and TRBJ1-1, with D possibly matching TRBD1 (6 bases). The CDR3 consists of 14 residues. Germline V lookup: CDR1 LNHDA, CDR2 SQIVND (reference sequence). CDR3 DNA sequence: TGTGCCAGTAGGATTCCAGGGTGGGACACGGAAGTTTTCTTT. Translation gives CASRIPGWDTEVFF.

The rearrangement joins TRBV29-1 to TRBJ1-1; D may be TRBD1 (6 bases). This CDR3 region has 12 residues. Per germline, CDR1 SQVTM and CDR2 ANQGSEA. Trimming pared 7 bases from V and 4 bases from J, leaving 13 bases between. The CDR3 nucleotides are TGCAGCGGAGGGGGGGGGGGCACTGAAGCTTTCTTT. Translation gives CSGGGGGTEAFF.

In this sample, this clonotype is medium-sized. V and J are TRBV7-3 and TRBJ2-1; D remains unclear. This CDR3 contains 13 residues. Germline values: CDR1 SGHTA, CDR2 FQGTGA. V lost 5 bases to trimming and J lost 8 bases, with 13 bases between them. The CDR3 sequence is CASSLWVGYEQFF. The CDR3 DNA is TGTGCCAGCAGCCTGTGGGTAGGGTATGAGCAGTTCTTC.

This clonotype showed up many times. The chain joins TRBV11-3 to TRBJ1-1, with D unclear. The germline gives CDR1 SGHNT, CDR2 YENEEA. The CDR3 is 13 residues long. V shed 5 bases and J shed 5 bases, with 12 bases lying between them. The CDR3 loop is CASSPDGGTEAFF. In nucleotides, the CDR3 is TGTGCCAGCAGCCCCGACGGAGGAACTGAAGCTTTCTTT.

This clonotype was picked up many times. This sequence may be a read error, since a much larger clone differs from it by one base. The V call is TRBV19, the J call TRBJ1-2; a possible D gene is TRBD1 (5 bases). Germline V lookup: CDR1 LNHDA, CDR2 SQIVND (reference sequence). V was clipped by 3 bases and J by 8 bases, with 13 bases between them. The CDR3 is 13 amino acids. The CDR3 region has the DNA TGTGCCAGTAGTATGGGAGGGGTGGGCGGCTACACCTTC. This codes for CASSMGGVGGYTF.